This entry describes one TCR beta chain. Between the trimmed V and J ends, which lost 2 bases and 0 bases, there was a span of 13 bases. There are 16 residues in the CDR3. Germline values: CDR1 LNHDA, CDR2 SQIVND (reference sequence). These data originate in a study of blood T cell repertoires in COVID-19. The protocol was immunoSEQ multiplex PCR, while the TCRdb copy is restricted to in-frame clones and leaves out a portion. There are roughly 310,000 clones in the sample; around 91% occur only once, and around a tenth lies in the top ten. The receptor's source is a woman aged 40 to 50 who had recovered from COVID-19. This chain uses TRBV19 with TRBJ1-2; no reliable D call. The sample consisted of PBMCs or T cells enriched from blood (not recorded which). In nucleotides, the CDR3 is TGTGCCAGTAGTATATTCCCGACAAACTCTAACTATGGCTACACCTTC. It specifies CASSIFPTNSNYGYTF.